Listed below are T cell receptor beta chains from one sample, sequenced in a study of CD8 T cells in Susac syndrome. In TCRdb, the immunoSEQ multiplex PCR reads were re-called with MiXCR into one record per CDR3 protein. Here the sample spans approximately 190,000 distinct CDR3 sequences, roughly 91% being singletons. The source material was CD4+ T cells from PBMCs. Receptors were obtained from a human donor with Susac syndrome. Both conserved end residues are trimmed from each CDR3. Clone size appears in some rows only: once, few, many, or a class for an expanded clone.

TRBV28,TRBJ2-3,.,ASKRGLAIDTQY
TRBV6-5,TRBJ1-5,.,ASSYSIREGYSNQPQH
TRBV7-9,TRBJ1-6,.,ASSLARGHSPLH
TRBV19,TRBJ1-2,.,ASSIGRNYGYT
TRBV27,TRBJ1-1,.,ASSLRQGNTEAF
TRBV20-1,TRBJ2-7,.,SAPLSEGYGEQY
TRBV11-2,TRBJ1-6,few,ASSARGRSPLH
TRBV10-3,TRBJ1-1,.,AISTPTGGNTEAF
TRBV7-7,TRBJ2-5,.,ASSLDGTSGAGPQY
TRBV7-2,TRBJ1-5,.,ASSYPTGSQH
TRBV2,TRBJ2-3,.,ASSEYAAGGLSTDTQY
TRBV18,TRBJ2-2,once,ASSPDSRRSTGELF
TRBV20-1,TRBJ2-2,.,SARRAGRDTGELF
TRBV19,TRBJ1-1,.,ASSNRQGWTEAF
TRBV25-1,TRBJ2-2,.,ASRQTGSGGTGELF
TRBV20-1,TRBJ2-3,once,SASFEGLAGGGTQY
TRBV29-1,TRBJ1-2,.,SAQTGTEYGYT
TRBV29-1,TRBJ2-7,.,SVGIRDEQY
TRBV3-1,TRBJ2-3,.,ASSPQTGTGGSDTQY
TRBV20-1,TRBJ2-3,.,SAKTSGGGSTDTQY
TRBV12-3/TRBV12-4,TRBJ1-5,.,ASSGGTPRQPQH
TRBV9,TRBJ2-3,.,ASSVGREPTDTQY
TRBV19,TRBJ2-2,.,ASSALAGEGGELF
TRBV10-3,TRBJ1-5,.,AIGAVDRASNQPQH
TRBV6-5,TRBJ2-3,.,ASSSTRGHGTDTQY
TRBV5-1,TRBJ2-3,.,ASSLAAAYTDTQY
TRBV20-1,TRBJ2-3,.,SASLAQTFGDTQY
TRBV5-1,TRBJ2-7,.,ASSPQGQGDYEQY
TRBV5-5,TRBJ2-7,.,ASSLALSVVYEQY
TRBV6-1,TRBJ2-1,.,ASISTGAYNEQF
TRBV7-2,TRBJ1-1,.,ASSTTMGRLNTEAF
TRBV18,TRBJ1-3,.,ASSPPGRRNTIY
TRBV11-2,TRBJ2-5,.,ASSSRLAGGLETQY
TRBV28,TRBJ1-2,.,ASSYRGSNYGYT
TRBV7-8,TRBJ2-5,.,ASSFEERGRSQETQY
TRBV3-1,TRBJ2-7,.,ASSQGTSAHEQY
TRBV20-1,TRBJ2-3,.,SARAGTSGKDTQY
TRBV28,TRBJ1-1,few,ASSPQTANTEAF
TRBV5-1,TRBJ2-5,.,ASSTGQGGAQY
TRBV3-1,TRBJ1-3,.,ASSLTDRGSTIY
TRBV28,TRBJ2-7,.,ASSVSGRGPGQY
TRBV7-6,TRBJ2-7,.,ASSLNGAIYEQY
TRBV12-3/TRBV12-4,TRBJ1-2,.,ASTPRQIYYGYT
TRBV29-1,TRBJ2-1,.,SVEMYPLSGEQF
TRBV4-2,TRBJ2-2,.,ASSQDHSPTATGELF
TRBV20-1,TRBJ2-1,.,SARGLREGYNEQF
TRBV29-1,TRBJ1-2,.,SVDPDYGYT
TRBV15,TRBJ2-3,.,ATSRDLPGGADTQY
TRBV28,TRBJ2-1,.,ASSLGGFYNEQF
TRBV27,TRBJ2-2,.,ASSLGLFAGELF
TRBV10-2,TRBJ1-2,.,ASSESIEEANYGYT